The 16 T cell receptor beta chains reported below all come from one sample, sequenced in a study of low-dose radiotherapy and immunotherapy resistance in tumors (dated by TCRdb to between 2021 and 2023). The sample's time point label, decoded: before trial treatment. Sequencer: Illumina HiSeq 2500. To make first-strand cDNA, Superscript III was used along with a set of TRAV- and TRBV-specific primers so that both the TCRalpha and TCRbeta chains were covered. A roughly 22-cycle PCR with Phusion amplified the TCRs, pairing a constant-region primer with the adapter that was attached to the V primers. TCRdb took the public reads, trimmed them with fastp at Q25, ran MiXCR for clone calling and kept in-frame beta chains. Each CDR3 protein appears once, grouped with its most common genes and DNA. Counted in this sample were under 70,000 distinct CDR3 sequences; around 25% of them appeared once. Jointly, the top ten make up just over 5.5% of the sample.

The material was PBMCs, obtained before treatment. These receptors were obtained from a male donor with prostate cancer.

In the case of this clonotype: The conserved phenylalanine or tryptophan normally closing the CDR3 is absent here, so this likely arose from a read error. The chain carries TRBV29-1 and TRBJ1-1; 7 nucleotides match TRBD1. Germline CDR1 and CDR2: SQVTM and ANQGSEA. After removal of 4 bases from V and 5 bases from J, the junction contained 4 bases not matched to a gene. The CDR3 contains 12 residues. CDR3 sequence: CSVGRGKTEAFY. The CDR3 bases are TGCAGCGTTGGCAGGGGGAAGACTGAAGCTTTCTAT.

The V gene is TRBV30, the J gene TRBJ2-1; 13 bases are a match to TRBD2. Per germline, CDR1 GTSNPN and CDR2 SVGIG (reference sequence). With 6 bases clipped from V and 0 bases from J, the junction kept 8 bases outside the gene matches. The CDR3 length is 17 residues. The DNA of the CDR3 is TGTGCCTGCGGACTAGCGGGGGTTACGAGCTCCTACAATGAGCAGTTCTTC. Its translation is CACGLAGVTSSYNEQFF.

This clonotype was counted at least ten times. CDR3 region: CSVFRTGLDYGYTF. Written as DNA, the CDR3 is TGCAGCGTATTCCGGACAGGCCTTGACTATGGCTACACCTTC. This chain connects TRBV29-1 to TRBJ1-2, with TRBD1 identical over 7 bases. The V gene end was trimmed by 6 bases and the J gene end by 3 bases; junction bases not matched to a gene: 10. In germline, CDR1 is SQVTM, CDR2 ANQGSEA. CDR3 size: 14 residues.

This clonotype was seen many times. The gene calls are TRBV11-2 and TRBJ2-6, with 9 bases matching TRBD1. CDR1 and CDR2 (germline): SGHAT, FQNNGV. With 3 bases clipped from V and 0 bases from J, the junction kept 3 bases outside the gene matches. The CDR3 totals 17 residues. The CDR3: CASSFRQGVSGANVLTF. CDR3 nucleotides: TGTGCCAGCAGCTTCCGACAGGGGGTCTCTGGGGCCAACGTCCTGACTTTC.

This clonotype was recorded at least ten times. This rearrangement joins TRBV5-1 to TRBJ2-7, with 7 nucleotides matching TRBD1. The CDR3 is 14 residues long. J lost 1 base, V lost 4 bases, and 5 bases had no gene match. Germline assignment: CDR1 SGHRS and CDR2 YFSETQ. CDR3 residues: CASSDDRESYEQYF. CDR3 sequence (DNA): TGCGCCAGCAGCGATGACAGGGAATCCTACGAGCAGTACTTC.

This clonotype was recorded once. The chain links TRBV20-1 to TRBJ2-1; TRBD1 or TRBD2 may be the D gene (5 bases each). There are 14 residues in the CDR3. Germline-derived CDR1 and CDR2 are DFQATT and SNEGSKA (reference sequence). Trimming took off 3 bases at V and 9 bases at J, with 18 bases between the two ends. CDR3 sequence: CSASIPRGTREQFF. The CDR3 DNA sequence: TGCAGTGCTAGTATCCCGAGGGGAACACGTGAGCAGTTCTTC.

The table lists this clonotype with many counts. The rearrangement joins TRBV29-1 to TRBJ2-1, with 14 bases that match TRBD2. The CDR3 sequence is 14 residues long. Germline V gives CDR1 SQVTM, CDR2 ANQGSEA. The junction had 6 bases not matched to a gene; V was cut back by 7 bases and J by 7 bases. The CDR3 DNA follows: TGCAGCGCGGGACTAGCGGGAGACGGGAATGAGCAGTTCTTC. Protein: CSAGLAGDGNEQFF.

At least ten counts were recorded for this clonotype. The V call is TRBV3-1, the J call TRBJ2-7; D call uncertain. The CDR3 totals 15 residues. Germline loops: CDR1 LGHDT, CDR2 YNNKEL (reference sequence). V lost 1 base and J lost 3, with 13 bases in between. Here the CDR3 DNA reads TGTGCCAGCAGCCAAGCTCCGGGCAGGAGCTACGAGCAGTACTTC. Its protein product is CASSQAPGRSYEQYF.

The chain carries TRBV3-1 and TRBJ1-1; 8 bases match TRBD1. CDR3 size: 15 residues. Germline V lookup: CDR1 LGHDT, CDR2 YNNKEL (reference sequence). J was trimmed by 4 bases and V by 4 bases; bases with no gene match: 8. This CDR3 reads CASSPGQAGGTEAFF. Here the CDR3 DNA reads TGTGCCAGCAGCCCGGGACAGGCCGGGGGCACTGAAGCTTTCTTT.

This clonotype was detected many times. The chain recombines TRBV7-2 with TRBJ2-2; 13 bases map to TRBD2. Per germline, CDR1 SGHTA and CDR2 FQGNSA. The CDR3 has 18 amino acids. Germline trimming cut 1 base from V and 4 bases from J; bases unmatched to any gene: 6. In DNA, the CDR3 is TGTGCCAGCAGCTTAGATACTAGCGGGAGGGCAGGCACCGGGGAGCTGTTTTTT. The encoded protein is CASSLDTSGRAGTGELFF.

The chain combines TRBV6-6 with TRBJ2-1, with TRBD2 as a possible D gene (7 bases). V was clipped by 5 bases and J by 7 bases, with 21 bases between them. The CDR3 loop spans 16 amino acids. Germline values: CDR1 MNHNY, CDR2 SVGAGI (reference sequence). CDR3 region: CASSKGGGSRGNEQFF. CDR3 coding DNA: TGTGCCAGCAGTAAAGGGGGGGGGAGCCGCGGGAATGAGCAGTTCTTC.

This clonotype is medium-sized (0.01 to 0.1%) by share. The CDR3 protein is CASSRDRVSSTEAFF. The CDR3 region has the DNA TGTGCCAGCAGTCGAGACAGGGTGAGTTCGACTGAAGCTTTCTTT. This sequence joins TRBV6-2 or TRBV6-3 and TRBJ1-1; 7 nucleotides align to TRBD1. V lost 5 bases and J lost 5; bases outside the gene matches: 11. The V gene's germline CDR1 is MNHEY and CDR2 SVGEGT. The CDR3 is made up of 15 amino acids.

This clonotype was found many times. The CDR3 protein is CASSLVQGAGELFF. The CDR3 region has the DNA TGTGCCAGCAGTCTCGTACAGGGGGCCGGGGAGCTGTTTTTT. V gene TRBV6-2 or TRBV6-3 combines with J gene TRBJ2-2, with 8 bases matching TRBD1. V trimming: 5 bases; J trimming: 6 bases; junction bases outside the gene matches: 5. CDR3 length: 14 amino acids. Germline lookup yields CDR1 MNHEY and CDR2 SVGEGT.

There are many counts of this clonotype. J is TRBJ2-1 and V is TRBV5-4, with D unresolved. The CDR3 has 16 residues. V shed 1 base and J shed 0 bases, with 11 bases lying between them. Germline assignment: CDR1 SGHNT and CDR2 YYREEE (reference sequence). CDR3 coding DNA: TGTGCCAGCAGCTTGAGGCAGATGGGCTCCTACAATGAGCAGTTCTTC. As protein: CASSLRQMGSYNEQFF.

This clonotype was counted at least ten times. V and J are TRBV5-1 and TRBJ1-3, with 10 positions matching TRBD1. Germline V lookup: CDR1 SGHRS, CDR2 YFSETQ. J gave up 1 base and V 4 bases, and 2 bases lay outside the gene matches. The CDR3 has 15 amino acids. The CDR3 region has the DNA TGCGCCAGCAGCCGGGACAGGGGATCTGGAAACACCATATATTTT. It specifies CASSRDRGSGNTIYF. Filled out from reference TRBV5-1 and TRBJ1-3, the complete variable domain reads KAGVTQTPRYLIKTRGQQVTLSCSPISGHRSVSWYQQTPGQGLQFLFEYFSETQRNKGNFPGRFSGRQFSNSRSEMNVSTLELGDSALYLCASSRDRGSGNTIYFGEGSWLTVV.

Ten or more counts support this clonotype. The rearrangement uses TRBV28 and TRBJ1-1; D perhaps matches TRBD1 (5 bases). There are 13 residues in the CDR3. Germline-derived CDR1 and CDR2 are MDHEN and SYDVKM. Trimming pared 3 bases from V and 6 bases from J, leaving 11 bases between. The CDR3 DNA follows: TGTGCCAGCAGTTTTGGGGGTGTGCCTGAAGCTTTCTTT. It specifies CASSFGGVPEAFF.